This TCR beta chain appears in the sequencing data of a study of blood T cells in healthy people across ages. A sample-barcoded 5' primer and a J-beta primer mix were used in a second PCR of about 6 to 11 cycles. TCRdb re-called the 5' RACE reads through MiXCR, storing one row per CDR3 protein. The sample records approximately 1.5 million distinct CDR3 sequences, roughly 32% being singletons. Germline CDR1 is MNHEY and CDR2 is SVGAGI. The CDR3 length is 15 residues. Trimming removed 6 bases at V and 4 bases at J, with 18 bases between. This sequence originates from a woman aged 25 to 39 in good health. Source material: blood. The chain employs TRBV6-5 and TRBJ2-5; D gene uncertain. For the CDR3, the DNA is TGTGCCAGCAGCGACGAACAGAAAGGAGTAGAGACCCAGTACTTC. Amino acids: CASSDEQKGVETQYF.